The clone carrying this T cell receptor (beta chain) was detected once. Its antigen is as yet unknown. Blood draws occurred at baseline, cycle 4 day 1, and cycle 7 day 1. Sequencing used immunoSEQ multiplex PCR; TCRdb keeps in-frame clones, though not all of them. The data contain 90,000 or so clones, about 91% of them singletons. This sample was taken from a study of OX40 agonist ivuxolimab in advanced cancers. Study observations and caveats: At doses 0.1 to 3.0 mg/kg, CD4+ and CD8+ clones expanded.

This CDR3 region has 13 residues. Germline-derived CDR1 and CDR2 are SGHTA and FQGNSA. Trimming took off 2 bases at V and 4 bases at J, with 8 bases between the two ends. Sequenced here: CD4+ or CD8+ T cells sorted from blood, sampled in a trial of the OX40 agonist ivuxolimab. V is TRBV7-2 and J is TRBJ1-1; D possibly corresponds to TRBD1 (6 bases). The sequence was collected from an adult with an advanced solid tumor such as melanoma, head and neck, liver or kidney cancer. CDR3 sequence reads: CASSLQQGTEAFF. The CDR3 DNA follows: TGTGCCAGCAGCTTACAACAGGGCACTGAAGCTTTCTTT.